One T cell receptor (beta chain) is described in this entry. Its specific antigen is unknown. Per-nucleotide qualities are absent, and no much larger clonotype sits a single base away. The CDR3 numbers 15 residues from cysteine through phenylalanine. The only DNA kept is the CDR3, 45 bases in frame from the first base. From the germline V gene, CDR1 is LGHNT and CDR2 is FRNRAP. Trimmed from V: 3 bases; trimmed from J: 5 bases; junction bases lacking a gene match: 1. This specimen comes from a study of blood T cell repertoires in COVID-19 (dated by TCRdb to 2018 to 2020). Regarding the research as a whole: The collaborator samples originated in the United States, Italy and Spain and spanned the acute and convalescent phases of COVID-19. The material from the prospective study consisted of cDNA or gDNA derived from T cells, B-cell-depleted T cells, or PBMCs. Deeply sampled blood TCRbeta repertoires from subjects exposed to, actively infected with, or recovered from COVID-19 were included in the dataset. The repertoires were made available in a free public database intended to serve as a resource for research on the immune response to SARS-CoV-2. The samples were drawn from the first 160 participants of the ongoing ImmuneRACE study and from over a thousand subjects provided by 6 global collaborators. The sample metadata nearly always contained a de-identified subject ID, COVID-19 status, age in years and sex. HLA class I and class II types, where available, came from metadata supplied by the sample provider rather than from assay-based typing. The investigation overall reported the following: How much clinical and demographic metadata was included differed by source and by participant, and the metadata was provided uncurated.

TCRbeta CDR3 regions were amplified from genomic DNA by means of the immunoSEQ Assay, a bias-controlled multiplex PCR. The paper's processing steps were these. The number of nucleated cells in each sample was estimated by amplification of reference gene primers within the assay. To quantify the absolute abundance of each unique TCRbeta CDR3 rearrangement, sequence reads were collapsed and filtered. Productive Simpson clonality was computed per sample as the square root of Simpson's diversity index over productive rearrangements. TCRdb obtained this table from immuneACCESS and retained in-frame rearrangements with V and J assigned. These tables miss some clones; where compared with another copy, unresolved V genes account for less than half of the shortfall, and the remainder is unexplained. V and J calls plus clone size are reproduced from that table; the DNA served to infer D and trimming. The table for this sample lists approximately 110,000 clones; roughly two thirds of them were counted only once. In total, the top ten clones hold roughly 6% of the sample.

The collaborating institutions used their own protocols to collect whole blood in K2EDTA tubes. Collaborator samples were shipped for TCRbeta analysis as frozen whole blood, isolated PBMCs, or DNA extracted from either sample type. Sequencing was performed on peripheral blood. The chain is encoded by TRBV12-5 joined to TRBJ2-2; 12 bases in the middle match TRBD2. This TCR was sampled from a man older than 75 with acute or convalescent COVID-19. The CDR3 sequence is CASGFGTSGTGELFF. The bases read TGTGCTAGTGGTTTTGGGACTAGCGGGACCGGGGAGCTGTTTTTT.